The next 26 T cell receptor beta chains were all read from a single sample in a study of technical replicates of blood from a few donors. The protocol was immunoSEQ multiplex PCR, while the TCRdb copy is restricted to in-frame clones and leaves out a portion. This table has 70,000 to 95,000 clones, around 94% appearing once. Specimen: T cells isolated from PBMCs. The source is a human donor in good health.

The chain is built from TRBV7-9 and TRBJ1-1; D uncertain. The CDR3 consists of 14 residues. Germline CDR1 SEHNR, CDR2 FQNEAQ (reference sequence). Trimming stripped 1 base from V and 0 bases from J, with 6 bases between. The CDR3 protein is CASSLDTMNTEAFF. The DNA for the CDR3 is TGTGCCAGCAGCTTAGACACGATGAACACTGAAGCTTTCTTT.

This chain connects TRBV1 to TRBJ2-7; TRBD1, the table's D call, lacks a check against the DNA. TRBV1 is termed a pseudogene. The CDR3 is made up of 17 amino acids. The CDR3 loop is CTSSQDCSPGQTYEQYF. CDR3 bases: TGCACCAGCAGCCAAGATTGCTCCCCGGGACAGACCTACGAGCAGTACTTC.

This chain links TRBV9 with TRBJ2-6; tentative D call: TRBD2 (5 bases). CDR3 length: 17 amino acids. The ends were cut back, 3 bases at V and 2 bases at J, with 15 bases in the middle. Germline loops: CDR1 SGDLS, CDR2 YYNGEE. The CDR3 protein is CASSGALGVTGANVLTF. CDR3 bases: TGTGCCAGCAGCGGGGCCCTGGGAGTAACTGGGGCCAACGTCCTGACTTTC.

The chain recombines TRBV9 with TRBJ2-5, with 12 bases lining up with TRBD2. Losses at the gene ends were 3 bases for V and 5 bases for J; bases not matched to a gene: 11. The CDR3 runs to 17 residues. Germline V gene data show CDR1 as SGDLS and CDR2 as YYNGEE. CDR3 in amino acids: CASSGLAGGPSSETQYF. The CDR3 coding sequence is TGTGCCAGCAGCGGGCTAGCGGGAGGGCCTTCTAGTGAGACCCAGTACTTC.

This chain connects TRBV5-6 to TRBJ1-2; 8 nucleotides agree with TRBD1. Germline V gene sequence: CDR1 SGHDT, CDR2 YYEEEE. V gave up 0 bases and J gave up 6 bases; unmatched junction bases: 10. CDR3 length equals 16 residues. CDR3 region: CASSLAGQVRVDGYTF. In nucleotides, the CDR3 is TGTGCCAGCAGCTTGGCGGGACAGGTACGGGTAGATGGCTACACCTTC.

V usage is TRBV2 and J usage is TRBJ2-1; 9 nucleotides match TRBD2. V was clipped by 11 bases and J by 7 bases; unmatched bases: 12. The CDR3 length is 14 residues. CDR1 and CDR2 from the germline V gene are SNHLY and FYNNEI. The CDR3 protein is CAAFGGGALNEQFF. CDR3 DNA: TGTGCCGCTTTTGGCGGGGGGGCACTAAATGAGCAGTTCTTC. The entire variable domain, with the rest obtained from reference TRBV2 and TRBJ2-1, is as follows: EPEVTQTPSHQVTQMGQEVILRCVPISNHLYFYWYRQILGQKVEFLVSFYNNEISEKSEIFDDQFSVERPDGSNFTLKIRSTKLEDSAMYFCAAFGGGALNEQFFGPGTRLTVL.

J is TRBJ2-3 and V is TRBV28, with a tentative D call TRBD1 (6 bases). The CDR3 runs 15 residues. In germline, CDR1 is MDHEN, CDR2 SYDVKM. Trimming removed 3 bases at V and 0 bases at J, with 10 bases between. The CDR3 DNA follows: TGTGCCAGCAGTTTTAGGACAGAGAGCACAGATACGCAGTATTTT. Translation: CASSFRTESTDTQYF.

The rearrangement links TRBV6-5 to TRBJ1-1; D is unresolved. Looked up from germline, CDR1 is MNHEY and CDR2 is SVGAGI. The CDR3 is 14 residues long. Trimming cost V 8 bases and J 1 base, with 14 bases left between them. CDR3 DNA: TGTGCCAGCGACATTGGTCCAGGGAACACTGAAGCTTTCTTT. As protein: CASDIGPGNTEAFF.

The J gene is TRBJ2-5, the V gene TRBV2; possibly TRBD1 for D (5 bases). The V end was cut by 5 bases, the J end by 4 bases, with 17 bases between. Looked up from germline, CDR1 is SNHLY and CDR2 is FYNNEI. This CDR3 spans 15 amino acids. CDR3 sequence (DNA): TGTGCCAGCAGTCTTTGGGGCCCCACCGGAGAGACCCAGTACTTC. The encoded protein is CASSLWGPTGETQYF.

J is TRBJ2-7 and V is TRBV6-1; D gene uncertain. Trimming left V 1 base short and J 2 bases short, with 12 bases between. This CDR3 is 15 amino acids long. Germline lookup yields CDR1 MNHNS and CDR2 SASEGT. The CDR3 DNA reads as TGTGCCAGCAGTGAAGGGTCGGGTTGGACCTACGAGCAGTACTTC. This encodes CASSEGSGWTYEQYF.

This clone was seen a few times. V usage is TRBV6-1 and J usage is TRBJ1-1; D is possibly TRBD1 (6 bases). The CDR3 runs 14 residues. V was shortened by 6 bases and J by 1 base, with 12 bases between the two germline ends. Germline V gene sequence: CDR1 MNHNS, CDR2 SASEGT. CDR3 loop: CASRKGDTNTEAFF. In DNA form, the CDR3 reads TGTGCCAGCAGGAAGGGGGACACGAACACTGAAGCTTTCTTT.

This sequence joins TRBV6-6 and TRBJ2-2; 8 bases are a match to TRBD2. CDR3 size: 15 residues. Germline CDR1 reads MNHNY; CDR2 reads SVGAGI (reference sequence). J gave up 8 bases and V 2 bases, and 7 bases lay outside the gene matches. The CDR3 bases are TGTGCCAGCAGTTACGGGACTAGTTATGCTGGGGAGCTGTTTTTT. This encodes CASSYGTSYAGELFF.

The chain joins TRBV6-1 to TRBJ1-5; D is perhaps TRBD1 (5 bases). Germline V gene data show CDR1 as MNHNS and CDR2 as SASEGT. The CDR3 spans 14 residues. V shed 0 bases and J shed 11 bases, with 14 bases lying between them. The CDR3 DNA reads as TGTGCCAGCAGTGAAGCCGGGGGTTTCGGGGCCCAGCATTTT. Its translation: CASSEAGGFGAQHF.

In DNA, the CDR3 is TGTGCCAGCGGAGACAGGGCGGGGACCCAGTACTTC. Protein sequence: CASGDRAGTQYF. V usage is TRBV5-6 and J usage is TRBJ2-5; TRBD1 agrees at 7 bases. Germline values: CDR1 SGHDT, CDR2 YYEEEE. The ends lost 7 bases at V and 7 bases at J; junction bases unmatched: 7. The CDR3 totals 12 residues.

This chain links TRBV9 with TRBJ1-1; D might be TRBD1 (5 bases). This CDR3 is 15 amino acids long. Germline lookup yields CDR1 SGDLS and CDR2 YYNGEE. Trimming removed 0 bases at V and 7 bases at J, with 16 bases between. The CDR3 bases are TGTGCCAGCAGCGTAGAGGACAAAGGTCAGCTTGAAGCTTTCTTT. Translation gives CASSVEDKGQLEAFF.

The chain couples TRBV6-5 to TRBJ2-5; 9 nucleotides agree with TRBD2. The CDR3 sequence is 15 residues long. J lost 0 bases, V lost 6 bases, and 5 bases had no gene match. Germline V lookup: CDR1 MNHEY, CDR2 SVGAGI. The CDR3 sequence is CASSPRLADQETQYF. The CDR3, as DNA: TGTGCCAGCAGCCCCCGACTAGCGGACCAAGAGACCCAGTACTTC.

The genes are TRBV19 and TRBJ2-7, with 12 bases identical to TRBD2. This CDR3 has 15 residues. The junction had 6 bases not matched to a gene; V was cut back by 4 bases and J by 5 bases. The V gene's germline CDR1 is LNHDA and CDR2 SQIVND (reference sequence). The CDR3 region is CASSTTSGSQNEQYF. CDR3 in DNA: TGTGCCAGTAGTACGACTAGCGGGAGTCAAAACGAGCAGTACTTC.

The chain recombines TRBV19 with TRBJ2-3; perhaps TRBD1 as D (6 bases). V was shortened by 9 bases and J by 5 bases, with 18 bases between the two germline ends. This CDR3 spans 14 amino acids. Germline assignment: CDR1 LNHDA and CDR2 SQIVND (reference sequence). In nucleotides, the CDR3 is TGTGCCAGCAGGGGCACCCCCGTGGGAGATACGCAGTATTTT. Translating gives CASRGTPVGDTQYF.

This clone was counted a few times. V usage is TRBV14 and J usage is TRBJ2-3, with a tentative D call TRBD2 (5 bases). CDR3 length equals 13 residues. Germline CDR1 reads SGHDN; CDR2 reads FVKESK. The V end lost 4 bases, the J end lost 10 bases, and 15 bases lay between the germline ends. CDR3 sequence reads: CASSPFAGVAQYF. CDR3 nucleotides: TGTGCCAGCAGCCCATTTGCGGGTGTGGCGCAGTATTTT.

The V and J genes are TRBV19 and TRBJ1-6, with D possibly TRBD1 on 6 matching bases. The CDR3 contains 14 residues. Germline CDR1 LNHDA, CDR2 SQIVND (reference sequence). The ends were cut back, 6 bases at V and 9 bases at J, with 15 bases in the middle. In DNA form, the CDR3 reads TGTGCCAGTAGACCACAGGGTAGCAGTTCACCCCTCCACTTT. Protein sequence: CASRPQGSSSPLHF.

The V and J genes are TRBV11-2 and TRBJ2-7, with D unclear. The length of the CDR3 is 15 residues. Germline CDR1 and CDR2: SGHAT and FQNNGV. Trimming shortened V by 1 base and J by 3 bases, and 13 bases separated the two germline ends. The CDR3: CASSLASRNSYEQYF. The CDR3 DNA is TGTGCCAGCAGCTTAGCCTCCAGGAATAGCTACGAGCAGTACTTC. Full variable domain (remainder filled in from reference TRBV11-2 and TRBJ2-7): EAGVAQSPRYKIIEKRQSVAFWCNPISGHATLYWYQQILGQGPKLLIQFQNNGVVDDSQLPKDRFSAERLKGVDSTLKIQPAKLEDSAVYLCASSLASRNSYEQYFGPGTRLTVT.

This chain uses TRBV28 with TRBJ2-6, with D unclear. Between the trimmed V and J ends, which lost 6 bases and 4 bases, there was a span of 10 bases. Germline V gives CDR1 MDHEN, CDR2 SYDVKM. CDR3 size: 14 residues. CDR3 coding DNA: TGTGCCAGCAGCCGAGTTTGGGGGGCCAACGTCCTGACTTTC. Amino acid sequence: CASSRVWGANVLTF.

The chain joins TRBV9 to TRBJ1-1; weak D call: TRBD1 (5 bases). CDR3 length: 15 amino acids. The ends were cut back, 3 bases at V and 0 bases at J, with 12 bases in the middle. The germline gives CDR1 SGDLS, CDR2 YYNGEE. The CDR3 nucleotides are TGTGCCAGCAGCGCAGACAGCTACATGAACACTGAAGCTTTCTTT. Amino acids: CASSADSYMNTEAFF.

The rearrangement links TRBV6-1 to TRBJ1-1; 8 bases are a match to TRBD1. The CDR3 totals 14 residues. V dropped 7 bases and J dropped 1; count of bases not matched to a gene: 5. Germline V CDR1 and CDR2: MNHNS, SASEGT. DNA for the CDR3: TGTGCCAGCACTTTAACAGGGGGGAACACTGAAGCTTTCTTT. Protein product: CASTLTGGNTEAFF.

The J gene is TRBJ1-1, the V gene TRBV5-5; 9 bases map to TRBD1. The CDR3 covers 15 residues. The ends lost 4 bases at V and 6 bases at J; junction bases unmatched: 10. Germline V CDR1 and CDR2: SGHKS, YYEKEE (reference sequence). The CDR3 reads CASSQGTGRGSEAFF. The CDR3 DNA sequence: TGTGCCAGCAGCCAAGGGACAGGGAGAGGCTCTGAAGCTTTCTTT.

This chain connects TRBV4-1 to TRBJ2-3; 10 nucleotides align to TRBD2. The CDR3 extends over 19 amino acids. Looked up from germline, CDR1 is MGHRA and CDR2 is YSYEKL. Trimming at V came to 4 bases and at J to 0 bases, leaving 13 bases not matched to a gene. The CDR3 protein is CASSPYMGLAGASTDTQYF. DNA of the CDR3: TGCGCCAGCAGCCCCTACATGGGGCTAGCGGGGGCTAGCACAGATACGCAGTATTTT.